A few counts support the clone carrying this TCR beta chain. No antigen is known for it. Each CDR3 protein gets one entry after TCRdb re-called the reads with MiXCR. Of 450,000 to 550,000 distinct CDR3 sequences listed, about 42% were seen once; the top ten hold roughly two fifths. This record comes from a study of T cell repertoires in cytomegalovirus infection. General study findings and limits: The study found HLA-C-restricted CMV-specific TCR beta clonotypes dominating the ex vivo response.

Trimming left V 4 bases short and J 6 bases short, with 12 bases between. This CDR3 spans 14 amino acids. The germline CDR1 and CDR2 sequences are SGHDN and FVKESK. This receptor was obtained from a human donor in good health (CMV status not recorded). Some clones in this sample may be carry-over from other donors' samples. Sample: cultured PBMCs, taken from culture after CMV antigen stimulation. The chain employs TRBV14 and TRBJ1-4; the D gene is possibly TRBD1 (5 bases). Written as DNA, the CDR3 is TGTGCCAGCAGCCCAGGGATCAGGGATGAAAAACTGTTTTTT. Translated, it gives CASSPGIRDEKLFF.